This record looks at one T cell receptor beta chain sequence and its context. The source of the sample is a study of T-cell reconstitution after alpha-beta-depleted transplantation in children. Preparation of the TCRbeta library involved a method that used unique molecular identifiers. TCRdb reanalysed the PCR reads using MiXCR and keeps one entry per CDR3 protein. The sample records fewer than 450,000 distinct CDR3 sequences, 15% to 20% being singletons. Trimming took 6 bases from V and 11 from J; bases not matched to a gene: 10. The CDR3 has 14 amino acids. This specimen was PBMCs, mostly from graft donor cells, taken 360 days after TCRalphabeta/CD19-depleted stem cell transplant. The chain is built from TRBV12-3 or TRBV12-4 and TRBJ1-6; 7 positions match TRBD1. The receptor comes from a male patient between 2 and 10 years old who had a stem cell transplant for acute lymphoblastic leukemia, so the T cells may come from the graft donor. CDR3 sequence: CASRTTGLFAPLHF. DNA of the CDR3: TGTGCCAGCAGGACGACAGGGTTGTTTGCACCCCTCCACTTT.